The entry below gives a single T cell receptor (beta chain) sequence along with its context. Per germline, CDR1 SNHLY and CDR2 FYNNEI. The CDR3 is 13 residues long. Trimming took off 5 bases at V and 2 bases at J, with 9 bases between the two ends. Source study methods: How many nucleated cells were present was estimated from reference gene primer amplification. TCRdb's table, derived via immunoSEQ multiplex PCR, lists solely in-frame clones and lacks some. V, J and clone size derive from that table, while D and trimming were established from the DNA sequence. Of approximately 47,000 clones in the sample, over 75% were seen once. This entry is derived from a study of blood T cell repertoires in COVID-19. Study-wide background: Sites in the United States, Italy and Spain provided acute and convalescent COVID-19 samples. T cells, B-cell-depleted T cells, or PBMCs provided the cDNA or gDNA that served as material.

The receptor's source is a human donor with active COVID-19. The donor label of this sample is uncertain. The specimen was peripheral blood. The chain joins TRBV2 to TRBJ1-1; D uncertain. Here the CDR3 reads CASSILENTEAFF. The CDR3 DNA reads as TGTGCCAGCAGTATTCTAGAAAACACTGAAGCTTTCTTT.